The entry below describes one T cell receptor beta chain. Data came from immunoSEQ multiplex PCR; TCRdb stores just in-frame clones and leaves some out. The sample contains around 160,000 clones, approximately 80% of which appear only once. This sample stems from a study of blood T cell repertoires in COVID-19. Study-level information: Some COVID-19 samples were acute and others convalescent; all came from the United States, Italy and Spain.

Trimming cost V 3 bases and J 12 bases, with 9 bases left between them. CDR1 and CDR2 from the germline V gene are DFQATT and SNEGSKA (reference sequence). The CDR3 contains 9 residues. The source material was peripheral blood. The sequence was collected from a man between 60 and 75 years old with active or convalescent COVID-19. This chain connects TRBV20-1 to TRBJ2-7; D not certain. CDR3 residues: CSASAQSYF. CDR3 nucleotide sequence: TGCAGTGCTAGTGCACAGTCGTACTTC.